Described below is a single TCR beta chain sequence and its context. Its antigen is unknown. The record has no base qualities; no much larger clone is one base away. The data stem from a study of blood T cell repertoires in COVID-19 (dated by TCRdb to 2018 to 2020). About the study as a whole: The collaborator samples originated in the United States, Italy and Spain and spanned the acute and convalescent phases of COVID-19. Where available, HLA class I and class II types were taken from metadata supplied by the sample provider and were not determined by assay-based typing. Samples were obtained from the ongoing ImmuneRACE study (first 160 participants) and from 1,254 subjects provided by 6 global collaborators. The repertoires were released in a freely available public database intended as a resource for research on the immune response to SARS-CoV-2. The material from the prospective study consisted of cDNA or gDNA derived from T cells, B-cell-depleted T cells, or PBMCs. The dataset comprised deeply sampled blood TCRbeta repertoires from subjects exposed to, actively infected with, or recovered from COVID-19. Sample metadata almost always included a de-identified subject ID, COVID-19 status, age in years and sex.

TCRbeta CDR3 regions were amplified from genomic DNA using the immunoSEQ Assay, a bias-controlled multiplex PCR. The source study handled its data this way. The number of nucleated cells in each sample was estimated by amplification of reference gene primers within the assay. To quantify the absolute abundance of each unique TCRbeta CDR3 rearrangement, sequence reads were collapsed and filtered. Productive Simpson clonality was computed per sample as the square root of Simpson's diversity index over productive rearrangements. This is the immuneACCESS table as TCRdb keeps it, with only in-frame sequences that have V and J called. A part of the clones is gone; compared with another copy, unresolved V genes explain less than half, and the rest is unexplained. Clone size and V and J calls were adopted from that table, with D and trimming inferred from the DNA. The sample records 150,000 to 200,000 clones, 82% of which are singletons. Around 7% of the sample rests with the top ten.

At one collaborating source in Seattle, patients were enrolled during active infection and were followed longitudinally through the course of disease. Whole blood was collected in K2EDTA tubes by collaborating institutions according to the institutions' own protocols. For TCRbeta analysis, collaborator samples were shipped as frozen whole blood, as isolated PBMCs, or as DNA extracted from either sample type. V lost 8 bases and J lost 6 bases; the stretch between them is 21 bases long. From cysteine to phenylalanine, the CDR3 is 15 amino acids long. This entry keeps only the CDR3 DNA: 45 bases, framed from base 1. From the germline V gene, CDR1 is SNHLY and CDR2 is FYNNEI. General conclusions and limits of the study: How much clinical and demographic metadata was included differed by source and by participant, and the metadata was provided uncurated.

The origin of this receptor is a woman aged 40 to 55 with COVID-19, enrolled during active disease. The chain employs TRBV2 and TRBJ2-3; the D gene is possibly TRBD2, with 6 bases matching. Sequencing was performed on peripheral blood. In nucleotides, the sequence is TGTGCCAGCCAACGGGAGCGAGCTTCTGGGGATACGCAGTATTTT. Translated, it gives CASQRERASGDTQYF.